The T cell receptor beta chain described here comes from a study of blood T cell repertoires in COVID-19. On the study more broadly: Spain, Italy and the United States supplied samples that represented acute and convalescent COVID-19.

CDR1 and CDR2 from the germline V gene are LGHNA and YSLEER. The CDR3 runs 13 residues. Deletions cut 0 bases from V and 7 bases from J, with 10 bases between. In the authors' methods: Counts of nucleated cells, estimated from reference gene primer amplification, were obtained. Generated by immunoSEQ multiplex PCR, the TCRdb table keeps only in-frame clones and is missing some. V and J calls plus clone size are reproduced from that table; the DNA served to infer D and trimming. The repertoire holds tens of thousands of clones, with more than 75% as singletons. The chain employs TRBV4-3 and TRBJ2-7; unclear D gene. The sequenced sample consisted of peripheral blood. The receptor comes from a human donor in a cohort sampled during active COVID-19. The CDR3 spells CASSQDGHQEQYF. CDR3 DNA sequence: TGCGCCAGCAGCCAAGATGGTCATCAGGAGCAGTACTTC.